This T cell receptor beta chain was recovered during a study of shared clonotypes between healthy human individuals. Sequenced by immunoSEQ multiplex PCR; TCRdb stores in-frame clones only, minus some. This table has 630,000 or so clones, about 98% appearing once. Trimming shortened V by 11 bases and J by 0 bases, and 11 bases separated the two germline ends. Germline V gene data show CDR1 as MNHEY and CDR2 as SVGAGI. The CDR3 has 13 residues. Terminally differentiated effector memory CD45RA+ cells were left out of the naive CD8 fraction, which was CD45RO-negative and positively selected for CCR7. The specimen was naive CD8+ T cells sorted from blood. The sequence was collected from a man aged 25-45 years in good health. The genes are TRBV6-5 and TRBJ2-1; D remains unclear. The CDR3 bases are TGTGCCGCATCGGTAGACTCCTACAATGAGCAGTTCTTC. It yields the protein CAASVDSYNEQFF.